Each of the 11 T cell receptor beta chains below was sequenced from the same sample in a study of blood T cell repertoires in COVID-19. Here immunoSEQ multiplex PCR was the method, and the copy in TCRdb shows in-frame clones only, minus some. The sample carries around 170,000 clones, roughly nine tenths recorded once. The source material was peripheral blood. All receptors derive from a woman in her 70s with acute or convalescent COVID-19.

This clone was recorded a few times. The CDR3 DNA sequence: TGTGCCAGCAGCCCTCGAATTAGACAGGCGGATCTTTACACTGAAGCTTTCTTT. Its protein product is CASSPRIRQADLYTEAFF. The chain couples TRBV2 to TRBJ1-1, with D possibly matching TRBD1 (6 bases). Germline CDR1 and CDR2: SNHLY and FYNNEI. The CDR3 loop spans 18 amino acids. Between the trimmed V and J ends, which lost 6 bases and 3 bases, there was a span of 26 bases.

The chain combines TRBV19 with TRBJ2-6; D unclear. The germline CDR1 and CDR2 sequences are LNHDA and SQIVND (reference sequence). The ends were cut back, 3 bases at V and 2 bases at J, with 2 bases in the middle. CDR3 length: 13 amino acids. The CDR3 nucleotides are TGTGCCAGTAGTATCACTGGGGCCAACGTCCTGACTTTC. This encodes CASSITGANVLTF.

Here the CDR3 reads CASSLYGSGRALEQFF. The CDR3 coding sequence is TGTGCCAGCAGCTTATATGGAAGCGGGAGGGCCCTGGAGCAGTTCTTC. V usage is TRBV7-9 and J usage is TRBJ2-1; 10 bases map to TRBD2. J lost 10 bases, V lost 2 bases, and 11 bases had no gene match. The CDR3 is 16 residues long. Per germline, CDR1 SEHNR and CDR2 FQNEAQ (reference sequence). Full variable domain (rest looked up from reference TRBV7-9 and TRBJ2-1): DTGVSQNPRHKITKRGQNVTFRCDPISEHNRLYWYRQTLGQGPEFLTYFQNEAQLEKSRLLSDRFSAERPKGSFSTLEIQRTEQGDSAMYLCASSLYGSGRALEQFFGPGTRLTVL.

This clone was observed a handful of times. V is TRBV7-9 and J is TRBJ2-7; D is possibly TRBD2 (6 bases). The germline V gene has CDR1 SEHNR and CDR2 FQNEAQ (reference sequence). V was pared by 7 bases and J by 2 bases, with 15 bases between. The CDR3 consists of 14 residues. The CDR3 sequence: CASTPGDSTYEQYF. Here the CDR3 DNA reads TGTGCCAGCACCCCGGGAGACAGTACCTACGAGCAGTACTTC.

V and J are TRBV12-3 or TRBV12-4 and TRBJ2-7; TRBD1 aligns across 7 bases. V lost 6 bases, J lost 3 bases, and 2 bases stayed unmatched. The CDR3 sequence is 12 residues long. As DNA, the CDR3 is TGTGCCAGCAGACGACAGGGCTACGAGCAGTACTTC. It specifies CASRRQGYEQYF.

The chain employs TRBV3-1 (or the pseudogene TRBV3-2) and TRBJ1-2; 7 positions match TRBD1. CDR3 size: 13 residues. Germline V gene data show CDR1 as LGHDT and CDR2 as YNNKEL (reference sequence). Unmatched junction bases numbered 3, after V lost 1 base and J lost 7 bases. The CDR3 nucleotides are TGTGCCAGCAGCCAAGGAGGGGGCGGTGGCTACACCTTC. Translating gives CASSQGGGGGYTF.

The genes are TRBV7-2 and TRBJ2-2; 9 bases line up with TRBD1. Germline CDR1 is SGHTA and CDR2 is FQGNSA. V lost 3 bases, J lost 4 bases, and 6 bases stayed unmatched. The CDR3 is 16 residues long. CDR3 coding DNA: TGTGCCAGCAGCTTTGGACAGGGGAAGGCCACCGGGGAGCTGTTTTTT. Protein sequence: CASSFGQGKATGELFF.

The gene calls are TRBV4-2 and TRBJ2-2; 9 bases are a match to TRBD1. Germline V gives CDR1 LGHNA, CDR2 YNFKEQ. The V gene end was trimmed by 2 bases and the J gene end by 6 bases; junction bases not matched to a gene: 7. CDR3 length equals 16 residues. CDR3 in amino acids: CASSQRGQGNAGELFF. Here the CDR3 DNA reads TGTGCCAGCAGCCAAAGGGGACAGGGTAACGCCGGGGAGCTGTTTTTT.

This chain joins TRBV6-5 and TRBJ2-1; 13 bases line up with TRBD2. V lost 5 bases and J lost 7; bases outside the gene matches: 5. The CDR3 sequence is 15 residues long. The germline V gene encodes CDR1 MNHEY and CDR2 SVGAGI. CDR3 bases: TGTGCCAGCAGTCAAACTAGCGGGAGGGGGAATGAGCAGTTCTTC. Translation: CASSQTSGRGNEQFF.

This sequence joins TRBV5-1 and TRBJ1-2; TRBD1 aligns across 8 bases. Per germline, CDR1 SGHRS and CDR2 YFSETQ. V lost 4 bases and J lost 3; bases outside the gene matches: 11. This CDR3 comprises 16 residues. Written as DNA, the CDR3 is TGCGCCAGCAGCATCCCCCTGACAGGGGAGGACTATGGCTACACCTTC. Protein product: CASSIPLTGEDYGYTF.

This chain joins TRBV5-8 and TRBJ2-7; 8 nucleotides align to TRBD2. This CDR3 region has 15 residues. Trimming removed 1 base from V and 3 bases from J; junction bases left unmatched: 6. CDR1 is SGHTS and CDR2 is YDEGEE in the germline V gene. The CDR3 DNA follows: TGTGCCAGCAGCTTGAGTTCTACTAGCGGCTACGAGCAGTACTTC. Its translation: CASSLSSTSGYEQYF. The entire variable domain, with the rest obtained from reference TRBV5-8 and TRBJ2-7, is as follows: EAGVTQSPTHLIKTRGQQATLRCSPISGHTSVYWYQQALGLGLQFLLWYDEGEERNRGNFPPRFSGRQFPNYSSELNVNALELEDSALYLCASSLSSTSGYEQYFGPGTRLTVT.